The sequence of this T cell receptor (beta chain) was determined in a study of HIV-infected children after antiretroviral therapy interruption. Overall study context: All children had CD4+ count above 500 and viral load below 50 copies/ml. Continuous-treatment children had median age approximately 8 years, interruption approximately 9.9 years.

Indicated treatment: PENTA 11 planned treatment interruption arm or continuous ART arm. Naive CD4+ CD45RA+ CD45RO- T cells were sorted from thawed PBMCs. This clonotype appeared many times. Antigen specificity is unknown. Study-level points and caveats: Naive CD4+ CDR3 sharing between time points fell after interruption began.

The TCR library was built from RNA with a 3' RACE protocol and unique molecular identifiers. TCRdb redid the calling of the 3' RACE reads with MiXCR, one entry per CDR3 protein. The sample lists 40,000 to 50,000 distinct CDR3 sequences, around 4% occurring once. The CDR3 consists of 14 residues. Trimming took off 5 bases at V and 0 bases at J, with 8 bases between the two ends. Germline CDR1 SGHRS, CDR2 YFSETQ. The source is a pool of human donors with HIV. The chain employs TRBV5-1 and TRBJ1-4, with TRBD1 as a possible D gene (5 bases). This material consisted of CD45RA+ CD4+ T cells from PBMCs, pooled from several time points, taken from a donor given antiretroviral therapy, either interrupted or continuous. This sample's subset: naive CD4+ CD45RA+ CD45RO- T cells. The CDR3 DNA reads TGCGCCAGCAGACAGGCTCCAACTAATGAAAAACTGTTTTTT. Its protein product is CASRQAPTNEKLFF.